This entry lists 13 T cell receptor beta chains sequenced from one sample in a study of CD8 T cells in ankylosing spondylitis. Each CDR3 protein is one row after TCRdb ran MiXCR on the 5' RACE reads. Of 45,000 to 65,000 distinct CDR3 sequences listed, less than 8.5% are singletons. Source material: blood, either unsorted or a sorted T cell fraction (not recorded which). These receptors were taken from a female donor with ankylosing spondylitis or in good health (not recorded which).

This clonotype occurred many times. J is TRBJ1-1 and V is TRBV4-1; D uncertain. Germline loops: CDR1 MGHRA, CDR2 YSYEKL. This CDR3 is built from 12 residues. With 0 bases removed from V and 11 bases from J, the gap between germline ends came to 10 bases. CDR3 loop: CASSQDLREAFF. CDR3 nucleotide sequence: TGCGCCAGCAGCCAAGATTTGAGGGAGGCTTTCTTT.

This clonotype was counted many times. The chain couples TRBV29-1 to TRBJ2-7, with TRBD1 identical over 7 bases. J was trimmed by 3 bases and V by 7 bases; bases with no gene match: 3. Per the germline V gene, CDR1 is SQVTM and CDR2 is ANQGSEA. This CDR3 has 11 amino acids. CDR3 loop: CSARDSYEQYF. CDR3 DNA sequence: TGCAGCGCCCGGGACAGCTACGAGCAGTACTTC.

The chain recombines TRBV5-1 with TRBJ2-7; D is perhaps TRBD1 (6 bases). Trimming cost V 4 bases and J 6 bases, with 26 bases left between them. The length of the CDR3 is 17 residues. Germline V gives CDR1 SGHRS, CDR2 YFSETQ. In nucleotides, the CDR3 is TGCGCCAGCAGCGAGGGTCAGGGGCTTCCGGAATCTTCCGAGCAGTACTTC. Its protein product is CASSEGQGLPESSEQYF.

This clonotype was seen more than once but under ten times. The gene calls are TRBV9 and TRBJ2-7; 11 bases fit TRBD1. The CDR3 length is 13 residues. J was trimmed by 6 bases and V by 4 bases; bases with no gene match: 3. The germline V gene has CDR1 SGDLS and CDR2 YYNGEE. The CDR3 spells CASSRTGGIEQYV. The CDR3 DNA is TGTGCCAGCAGCCGGACAGGGGGCATCGAGCAGTACGTC.

This clonotype was counted many times. V is TRBV12-3 or TRBV12-4 and J is TRBJ2-6; no clear D. This CDR3 spans 11 amino acids. Trimming shortened V by 10 bases and J by 5 bases, and 6 bases separated the two germline ends. CDR3 nucleotide sequence: TGTGCCACCGGCCGGGCCAACGTCCTGACTTTC. Its protein product is CATGRANVLTF.

This chain links TRBV28 with TRBJ2-7, with 8 positions matching TRBD1. The CDR3 covers 14 residues. The V gene's germline CDR1 is MDHEN and CDR2 SYDVKM. V shed 7 bases, J shed 2 bases, and the junction held 7 bases outside the gene matches. CDR3 in DNA: TGTGCCAGCAACACGATGGACAGGGCCTACGAGCAGTACGTC. Residues: CASNTMDRAYEQYV.

The sample holds a few counts of this clonotype. The CDR3 DNA reads as TGTGCCAGCAGCTTGGGGTGGGCGAGTCGGGCTGAAGCTTTCTTT. The encoded protein is CASSLGWASRAEAFF. V usage is TRBV11-2 and J usage is TRBJ1-1; unclear D gene. The CDR3 is 15 amino acids. Per germline, CDR1 SGHAT and CDR2 FQNNGV. Trimming removed 3 bases at V and 6 bases at J, with 17 bases between.

As regards this clonotype: This may be a read error: a much more frequent sequence differs by one nucleotide. The chain has TRBV5-1 and TRBJ2-1; 12 nucleotides line up with TRBD1. The CDR3 runs to 18 residues. CDR1 is SGHRS and CDR2 is YFSETQ in the germline V gene. CDR3 coding DNA: TGCGTCAGCAGCTTGTCAGGGACAGGGGGCGGAGGTGTCAATGAGCAGTTCTTC. Amino acids: CVSSLSGTGGGGVNEQFF.

This clonotype was picked up many times. This chain links TRBV20-1 with TRBJ2-2; 7 bases are shared with TRBD1. Germline trimming cut 6 bases from V and 0 bases from J; bases unmatched to any gene: 4. The length of the CDR3 is 14 residues. Germline V CDR1 and CDR2: DFQATT, SNEGSKA (reference sequence). CDR3 sequence (DNA): TGCAGTGCAAGACAGGGCCCGAACACCGGGGAGCTGTTTTTT. It encodes CSARQGPNTGELFF.

This clonotype was recorded at least ten times. The chain is built from TRBV28 and TRBJ1-1; D is uncertain. This CDR3 comprises 14 residues. Germline values: CDR1 MDHEN, CDR2 SYDVKM. Between the trimmed V and J ends, which lost 6 bases and 5 bases, there was a span of 16 bases. The CDR3 nucleotides read TGTGCCAGCAGCTACCCACACGGACGGACTGAAGCTTTCTTT. This codes for CASSYPHGRTEAFF.

This clonotype was counted ten times or more. The chain uses TRBV24-1 and TRBJ2-1; D not resolved. This CDR3 contains 13 residues. In germline, CDR1 is KGHDR, CDR2 SFDVKD. Trimming left V 3 bases short and J 4 bases short, with 6 bases between. For the CDR3, the DNA is TGTGCCACCAGTGATATGGCGTACAATGAGCAGTTCTTC. This codes for CATSDMAYNEQFF.

This chain links TRBV19 with TRBJ2-2; the D call may be TRBD1 or TRBD2 (6 bases each). This CDR3 comprises 14 residues. V was shortened by 6 bases and J by 4 bases, with 12 bases between the two germline ends. CDR1 and CDR2 from the germline V gene are LNHDA and SQIVND (reference sequence). This chain's CDR3 is CASRRGAGTGELFF. The CDR3 DNA is TGTGCCAGTAGGAGGGGGGCGGGCACCGGGGAGCTGTTTTTT.

This clonotype was observed at least ten times. The rearrangement joins TRBV5-1 to TRBJ1-4; D is ambiguous. The CDR3 length is 16 residues. Trimming took 0 bases from V and 4 from J, leaving 13 bases between them. The germline gives CDR1 SGHRS, CDR2 YFSETQ. CDR3 sequence (DNA): TGCGCCAGCAGCTTGGGTACAGCGAGTCGTAATGAAAAACTGTTTTTT. Protein product: CASSLGTASRNEKLFF. Full variable domain (rest looked up from reference TRBV5-1 and TRBJ1-4): KAGVTQTPRYLIKTRGQQVTLSCSPISGHRSVSWYQQTPGQGLQFLFEYFSETQRNKGNFPGRFSGRQFSNSRSEMNVSTLELGDSALYLCASSLGTASRNEKLFFGSGTQLSVL.